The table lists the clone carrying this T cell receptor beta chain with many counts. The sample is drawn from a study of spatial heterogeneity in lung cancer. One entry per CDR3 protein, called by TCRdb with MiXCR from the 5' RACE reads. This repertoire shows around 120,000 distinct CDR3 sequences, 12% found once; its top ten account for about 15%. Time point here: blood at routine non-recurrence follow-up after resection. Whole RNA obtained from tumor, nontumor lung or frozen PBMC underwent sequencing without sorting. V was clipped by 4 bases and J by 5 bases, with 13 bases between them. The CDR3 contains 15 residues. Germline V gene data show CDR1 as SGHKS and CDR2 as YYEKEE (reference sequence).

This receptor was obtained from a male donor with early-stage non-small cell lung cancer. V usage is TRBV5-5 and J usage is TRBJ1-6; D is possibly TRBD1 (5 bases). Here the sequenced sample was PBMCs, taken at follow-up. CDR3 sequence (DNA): TGTGCCAGCAGCACGACAGCTACGAATAATTCACCCCTCCACTTT. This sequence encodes CASSTTATNNSPLHF.